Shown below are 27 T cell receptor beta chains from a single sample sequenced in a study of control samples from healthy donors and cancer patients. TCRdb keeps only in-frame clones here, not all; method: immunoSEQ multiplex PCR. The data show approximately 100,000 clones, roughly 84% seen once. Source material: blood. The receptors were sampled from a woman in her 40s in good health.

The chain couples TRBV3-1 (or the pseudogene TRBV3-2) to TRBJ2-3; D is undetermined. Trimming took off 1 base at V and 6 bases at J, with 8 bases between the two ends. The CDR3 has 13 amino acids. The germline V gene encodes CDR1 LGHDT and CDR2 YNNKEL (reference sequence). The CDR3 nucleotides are TGTGCCAGCAGCCAAGCATTAAGGGATACGCAGTATTTT. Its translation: CASSQALRDTQYF.

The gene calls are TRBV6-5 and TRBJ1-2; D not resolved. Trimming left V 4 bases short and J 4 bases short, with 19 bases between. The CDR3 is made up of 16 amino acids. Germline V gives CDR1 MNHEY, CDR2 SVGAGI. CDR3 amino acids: CASSSLHGSVGYGYTF. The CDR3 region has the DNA TGTGCCAGCAGTTCATTGCACGGGTCGGTCGGCTATGGCTACACCTTC.

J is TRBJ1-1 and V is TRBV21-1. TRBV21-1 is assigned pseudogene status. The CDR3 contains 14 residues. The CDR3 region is CASSKGEQSTEAFF. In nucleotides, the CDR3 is TGTGCCAGCAGCAAAGGGGAGCAGAGCACTGAAGCTTTCTTT.

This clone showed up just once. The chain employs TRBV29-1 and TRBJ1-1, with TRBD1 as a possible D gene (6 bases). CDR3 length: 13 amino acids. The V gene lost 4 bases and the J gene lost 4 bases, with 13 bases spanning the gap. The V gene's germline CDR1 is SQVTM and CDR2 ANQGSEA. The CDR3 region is CSVGQAWTTEAFF. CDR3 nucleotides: TGCAGCGTTGGACAGGCCTGGACCACTGAAGCTTTCTTT.

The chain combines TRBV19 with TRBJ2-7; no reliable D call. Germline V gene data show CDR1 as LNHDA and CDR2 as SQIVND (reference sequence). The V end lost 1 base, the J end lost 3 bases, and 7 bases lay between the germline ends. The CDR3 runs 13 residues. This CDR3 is CASSIGSHYEQYF. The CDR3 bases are TGTGCCAGTAGTATAGGATCTCACTACGAGCAGTACTTC.

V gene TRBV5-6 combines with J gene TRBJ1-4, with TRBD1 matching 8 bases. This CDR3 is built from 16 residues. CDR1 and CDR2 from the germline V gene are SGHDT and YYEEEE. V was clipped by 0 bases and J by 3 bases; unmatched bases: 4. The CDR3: CASSLAGGAANEKLFF. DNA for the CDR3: TGTGCCAGCAGCTTGGCAGGGGGCGCGGCTAATGAAAAACTGTTTTTT.

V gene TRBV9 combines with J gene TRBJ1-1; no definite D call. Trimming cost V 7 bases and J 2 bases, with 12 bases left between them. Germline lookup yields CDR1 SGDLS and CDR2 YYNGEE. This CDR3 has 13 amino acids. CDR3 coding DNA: TGTGCCAGCCAGCGTAATTTCAACACTGAAGCTTTCTTT. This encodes CASQRNFNTEAFF.

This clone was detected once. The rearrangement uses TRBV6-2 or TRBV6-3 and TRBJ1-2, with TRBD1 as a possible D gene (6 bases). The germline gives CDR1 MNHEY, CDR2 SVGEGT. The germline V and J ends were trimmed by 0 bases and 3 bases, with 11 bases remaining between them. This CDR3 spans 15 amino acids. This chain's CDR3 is CASSYSATGHYGYTF. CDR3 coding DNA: TGTGCCAGCAGTTACTCCGCGACAGGTCACTATGGCTACACCTTC.

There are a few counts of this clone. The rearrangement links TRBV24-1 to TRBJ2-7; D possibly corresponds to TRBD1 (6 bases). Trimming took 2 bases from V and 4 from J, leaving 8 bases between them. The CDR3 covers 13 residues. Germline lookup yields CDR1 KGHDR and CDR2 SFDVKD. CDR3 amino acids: CATSDSDSYEQYF. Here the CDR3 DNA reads TGTGCCACCAGTGATTCGGACAGTTACGAGCAGTACTTC.

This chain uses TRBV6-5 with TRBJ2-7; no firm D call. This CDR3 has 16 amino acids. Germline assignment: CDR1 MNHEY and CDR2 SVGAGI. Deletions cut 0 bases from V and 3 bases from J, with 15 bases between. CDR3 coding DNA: TGTGCCAGCAGTTACTCGCTCAGCGTGGTGGGCTACGAGCAGTACTTC. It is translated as CASSYSLSVVGYEQYF.

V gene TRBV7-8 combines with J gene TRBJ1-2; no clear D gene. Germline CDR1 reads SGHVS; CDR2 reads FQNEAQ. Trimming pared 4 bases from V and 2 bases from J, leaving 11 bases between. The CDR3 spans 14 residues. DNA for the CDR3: TGTGCCAGCAGCTCAGGACTCTTCAACTATGGCTACACCTTC. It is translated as CASSSGLFNYGYTF.

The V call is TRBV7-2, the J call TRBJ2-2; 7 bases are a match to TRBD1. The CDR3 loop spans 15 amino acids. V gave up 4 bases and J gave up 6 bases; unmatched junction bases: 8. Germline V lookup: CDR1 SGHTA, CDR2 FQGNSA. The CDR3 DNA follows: TGTGCCAGCAGCTCCGGGACAGTGTATTCCGGGGAGCTGTTTTTT. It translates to CASSSGTVYSGELFF.

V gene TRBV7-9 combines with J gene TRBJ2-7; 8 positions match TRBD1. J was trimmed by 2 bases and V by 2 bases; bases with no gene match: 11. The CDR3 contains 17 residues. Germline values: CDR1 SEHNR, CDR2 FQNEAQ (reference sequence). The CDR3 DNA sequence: TGTGCCAGCAGCTTAAAAACGCTCGGGACAGGAGCCTACGAGCAGTACTTC. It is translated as CASSLKTLGTGAYEQYF.

CDR3 DNA sequence: TGTGCCAGCAGTTTGGCCGAGGGGGTAGGAAAACTGTTTTTT. It yields the protein CASSLAEGVGKLFF. This chain joins TRBV27 and TRBJ1-4; maybe TRBD1 (6 bases). Trimming left V 3 bases short and J 10 bases short, with 15 bases between. Germline CDR1 and CDR2: MNHEY and SMNVEV (reference sequence). The CDR3 totals 14 residues.

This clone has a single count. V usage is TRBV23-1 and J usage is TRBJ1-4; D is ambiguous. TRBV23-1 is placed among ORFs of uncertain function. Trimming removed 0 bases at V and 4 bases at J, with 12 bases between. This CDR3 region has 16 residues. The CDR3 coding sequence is TGCGCCAGCAGTCAATCGAGGAGGGCCCTTAATGAAAAACTGTTTTTT. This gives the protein CASSQSRRALNEKLFF.

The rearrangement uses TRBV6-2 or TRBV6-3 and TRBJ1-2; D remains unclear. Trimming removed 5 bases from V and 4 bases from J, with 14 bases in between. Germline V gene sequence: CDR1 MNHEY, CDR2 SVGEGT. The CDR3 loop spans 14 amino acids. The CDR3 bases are TGTGCCAGCAGTCAAGGGAGCCGGTTCTATGGCTACACCTTC. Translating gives CASSQGSRFYGYTF.

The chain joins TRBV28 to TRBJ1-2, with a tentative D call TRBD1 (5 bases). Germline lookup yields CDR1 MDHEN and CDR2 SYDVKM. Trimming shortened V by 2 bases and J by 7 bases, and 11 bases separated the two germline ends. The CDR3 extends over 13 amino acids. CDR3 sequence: CASSLNLGVGYTF. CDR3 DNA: TGTGCCAGCAGTTTAAATTTAGGGGTTGGCTACACCTTC.

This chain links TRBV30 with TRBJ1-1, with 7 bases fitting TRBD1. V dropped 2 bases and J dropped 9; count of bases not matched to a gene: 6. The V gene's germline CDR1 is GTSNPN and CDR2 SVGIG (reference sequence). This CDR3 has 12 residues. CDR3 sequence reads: CAWSPGQVQAFF. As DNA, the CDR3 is TGTGCCTGGAGTCCTGGACAGGTGCAAGCTTTCTTT.

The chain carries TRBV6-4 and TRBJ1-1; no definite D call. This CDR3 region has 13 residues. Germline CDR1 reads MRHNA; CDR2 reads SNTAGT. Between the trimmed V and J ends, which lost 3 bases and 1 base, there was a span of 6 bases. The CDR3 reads CASSEGWNTEAFF. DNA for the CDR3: TGTGCCAGCAGTGAGGGGTGGAACACTGAAGCTTTCTTT.

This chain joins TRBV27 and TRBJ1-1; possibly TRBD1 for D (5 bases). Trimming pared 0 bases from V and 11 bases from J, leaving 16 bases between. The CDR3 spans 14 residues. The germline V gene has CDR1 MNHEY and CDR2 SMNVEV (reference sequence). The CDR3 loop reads CASSLSGLAGFAFF. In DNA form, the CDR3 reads TGTGCCAGCAGTTTATCGGGGCTCGCCGGATTTGCTTTCTTT.

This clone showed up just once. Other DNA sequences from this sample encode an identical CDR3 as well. The CDR3 sequence: CASSQAGLAGGLPYEQYF. Written as DNA, the CDR3 is TGCGCCAGCAGCCAAGCGGGACTAGCGGGGGGGCTCCCCTACGAGCAGTACTTC. The chain carries TRBV4-1 and TRBJ2-7; 16 positions agree with TRBD2. Germline CDR1 reads MGHRA; CDR2 reads YSYEKL. Trimming cost V 1 base and J 2 bases; bases outside gene matches: 5. The CDR3 extends over 18 amino acids.

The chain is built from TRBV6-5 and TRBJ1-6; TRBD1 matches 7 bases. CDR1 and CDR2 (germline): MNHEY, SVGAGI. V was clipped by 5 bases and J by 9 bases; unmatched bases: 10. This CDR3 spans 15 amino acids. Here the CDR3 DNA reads TGTGCCAGCAGTATAACAACAGGGGATTTTTCACCCCTCCACTTT. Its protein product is CASSITTGDFSPLHF.

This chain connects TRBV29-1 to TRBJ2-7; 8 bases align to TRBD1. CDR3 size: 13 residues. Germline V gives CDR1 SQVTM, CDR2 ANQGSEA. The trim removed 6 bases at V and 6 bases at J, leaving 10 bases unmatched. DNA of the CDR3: TGCAGCGTCGACGGACAGGGTGAAATCGAGCAGTACTTC. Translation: CSVDGQGEIEQYF.

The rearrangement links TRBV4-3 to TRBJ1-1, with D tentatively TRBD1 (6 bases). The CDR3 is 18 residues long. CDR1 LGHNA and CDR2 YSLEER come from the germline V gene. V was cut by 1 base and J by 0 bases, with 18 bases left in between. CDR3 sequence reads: CASSQGPGAVSVNTEAFF. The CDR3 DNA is TGCGCCAGCAGCCAAGGCCCAGGGGCGGTGTCCGTGAACACTGAAGCTTTCTTT.

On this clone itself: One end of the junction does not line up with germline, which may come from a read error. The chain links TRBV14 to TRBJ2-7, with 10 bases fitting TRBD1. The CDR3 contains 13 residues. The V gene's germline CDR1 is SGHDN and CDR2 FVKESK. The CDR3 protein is CASSQDRGTGEYF. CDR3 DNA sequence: TGTGCCAGCAGTCAAGATCGTGGGACAGGGGAGTACTTC.

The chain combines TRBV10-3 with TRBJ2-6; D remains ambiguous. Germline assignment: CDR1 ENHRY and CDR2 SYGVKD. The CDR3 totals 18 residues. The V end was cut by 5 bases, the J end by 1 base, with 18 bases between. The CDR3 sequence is CAISRPGQAESGANVLTF. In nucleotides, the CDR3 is TGTGCCATCAGTCGCCCGGGCCAAGCTGAATCTGGGGCCAACGTCCTGACTTTC.

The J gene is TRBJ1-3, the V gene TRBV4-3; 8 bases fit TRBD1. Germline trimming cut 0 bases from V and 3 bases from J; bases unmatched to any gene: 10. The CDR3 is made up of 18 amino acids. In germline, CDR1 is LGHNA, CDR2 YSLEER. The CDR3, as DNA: TGCGCCAGCAGCCAAGAAGGGCCAGGGGGCTGGGGTGGAAACACCATATATTTT. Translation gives CASSQEGPGGWGGNTIYF.